A selection of T cell receptor beta chains follows, all from one sample in a study of regulatory T cells in long-lasting Graves disease. TCRdb recomputed calls from the multiplex PCR reads with MiXCR, one row per CDR3 protein. The table records approximately 400,000 distinct CDR3 sequences, 15% of them present only once. These data were also filed under a second study, of T cells in Graves' hyperthyroidism and ophthalmopathy.

Sample: peripheral blood mononuclear cells (PBMCs), taken at new diagnosis, from a patient treated with antithyroid drugs. The receptors were sampled from a woman aged 30 to 39 with Graves disease. CDR3s include the opening cysteine and the closing phenylalanine or tryptophan. The D gene is left open where the match is weak. Size tells how often a clone was seen (once, few, many) or the class of an expanded clone, and some rows leave it out.

V	D	J	size	CDR3	DNA
TRBV29-1	TRBD1	TRBJ2-1	-	CSGRQGSNEQFF	TGCAGCGGCCGACAGGGATCCAATGAGCAGTTCTTC
TRBV5-1	TRBD2	TRBJ2-1	many	CASSLRLAGDEQFF	TGCGCCAGCAGCTTGCGACTAGCGGGAGATGAGCAGTTCTTC
TRBV5-1	-	TRBJ1-1	many	CASSLTKITNTEAFF	TGCGCCAGCAGTCTTACCAAAATAACGAACACTGAAGCTTTCTTT
TRBV2	-	TRBJ1-5	-	CASSYSKHQPQHF	TGTGCCAGCAGTTACTCGAAGCATCAGCCCCAGCATTTT
TRBV19	TRBD1	TRBJ1-1	-	CASSMYFRTGGKKNTEAFF	TGTGCCAGTAGTATGTATTTCCGGACAGGGGGCAAGAAGAACACTGAAGCTTTCTTT
TRBV5-6	-	TRBJ2-7	many	CATSRGTSYEQYF	TGTGCCACGTCGCGAGGAACAAGCTACGAGCAGTACTTC
TRBV4-1	-	TRBJ1-3	-	CASRQGPPILGNTIYF	TGCGCCAGCAGGCAGGGACCGCCAATTCTTGGAAACACCATATATTTT
TRBV30	-	TRBJ2-7	many	CAWSDRDPSYEQYF	TGTGCCTGGAGTGACAGGGACCCTTCCTACGAGCAGTACTTC
TRBV14	-	TRBJ2-1	few	CASSPTRMAGPSYNEQFF	TGTGCCAGCAGCCCCACAAGGATGGCGGGACCCTCCTACAATGAGCAGTTCTTC
TRBV6-5	-	TRBJ2-5	many	CASSYGRGRRETQYF	TGTGCCAGCAGTTACGGGCGGGGGCGCCGGGAGACCCAGTACTTC
TRBV28	-	TRBJ1-1	many	CASSSDFTMNTEAFF	TGTGCCAGCAGCTCCGATTTTACAATGAACACTGAAGCTTTCTTT
TRBV25-1	TRBD1	TRBJ1-1	few	CASSPQGGGRAFF	TGTGCCAGCAGTCCCCAGGGGGGGGGCAGAGCTTTCTTT
TRBV6-2/TRBV6-3	TRBD2	TRBJ2-7	many	CASSYSPSGRSLQRYF	TGTGCCAGCAGTTACTCCCCTAGCGGGAGGTCCCTCCAGCGGTACTTC
TRBV7-9	-	TRBJ2-3	-	CASGSKARGDTDTQYF	TGTGCCAGCGGCTCAAAAGCGCGGGGCGACACAGATACGCAGTATTTT
TRBV9	TRBD2	TRBJ2-3	-	CASSSQTSGRKSTDTQYF	TGTGCCAGCAGCTCCCAGACTAGCGGGAGGAAAAGCACAGATACGCAGTATTTT
TRBV13	-	TRBJ1-1	few	CASSLPRDAVNTEAFF	TGTGCCAGCAGCCTTCCCCGGGACGCCGTTAACACTGAAGCTTTCTTT
TRBV12-3/TRBV12-4	-	TRBJ2-7	many	CASRPQGKAYEQYF	TGTGCCAGCAGACCTCAGGGAAAGGCCTACGAGCAGTACTTC
TRBV2	TRBD1	TRBJ2-1	many	CASRIGTGINNEQFF	TGTGCCAGCAGGATCGGGACAGGGATAAACAATGAGCAGTTCTTC
TRBV18	TRBD1	TRBJ1-2	many	CASSPLDRVEYGYTF	TGTGCCAGCTCACCATTGGACAGGGTGGAGTATGGCTACACCTTC
TRBV6-1	-	TRBJ1-1	many	CASSEEPNTEAFF	TGTGCCAGCAGTGAAGAACCGAACACTGAAGCTTTCTTT
TRBV12-3/TRBV12-4	-	TRBJ2-7	many	CASSGGNTYEQYF	TGTGCCAGCAGTGGGGGGAATACCTACGAGCAGTACTTC
TRBV2	-	TRBJ2-5	many	CASIRFQQETQYF	TGTGCCAGCATTAGGTTCCAACAAGAGACCCAGTACTTC
TRBV4-2	TRBD1	TRBJ1-1	few	CASSSRGQGVTEAFF	TGTGCCAGCAGCTCAAGGGGACAGGGGGTCACTGAAGCTTTCTTT
TRBV5-1	TRBD1	TRBJ2-1	many	CASRAGTGSTYNEQFF	TGCGCCAGCAGGGCCGGGACAGGGAGTACCTACAATGAGCAGTTCTTC
TRBV3-1	-	TRBJ2-3	many	CASSLSGATGTQYF	TGTGCCAGCAGCCTAAGCGGCGCTACAGGGACGCAGTATTTT
TRBV20-1	TRBD2	TRBJ2-3	few	CSAITSGDTQYF	TGCAGTGCCATTACTAGCGGCGATACGCAGTATTTT
TRBV24-1	-	TRBJ1-5	-	CATSRTGRGNQPQHF	TGTGCCACCAGTCGCACGGGAAGGGGCAATCAGCCCCAGCATTTT
TRBV2	-	TRBJ1-6	many	CASREQGDGSPLHF	TGTGCCAGCAGAGAACAGGGAGACGGTTCACCCCTCCACTTT
TRBV12-3/TRBV12-4	-	TRBJ2-7	many	CASSLGGGAVGEQYF	TGTGCCAGCAGTTTAGGAGGCGGGGCCGTGGGGGAGCAGTACTTC
TRBV30	-	TRBJ1-1	many	CAWSPPGHKNTEAFF	TGTGCCTGGTCCCCTCCGGGACACAAGAACACTGAAGCTTTCTTT
TRBV6-5	TRBD1	TRBJ1-2	many	CASSYGGQGYGYTF	TGTGCCAGCAGTTACGGGGGACAGGGCTATGGCTACACCTTC
TRBV2	-	TRBJ1-2	-	CASSEQLTLKYGYTF	TGTGCCAGCAGTGAACAGCTCACTCTAAAGTATGGCTACACCTTC
TRBV12-5	TRBD1	TRBJ1-1	many	CASGAAGTAPGAFF	TGTGCTAGTGGTGCCGCCGGGACAGCCCCGGGAGCTTTCTTT
TRBV11-2	-	TRBJ2-3	many	CASSVGQRTDTQYF	TGTGCCAGCAGCGTCGGACAGCGCACAGATACGCAGTATTTT
TRBV18	-	TRBJ1-1	few	CASSPPYRDKDTEAFF	TGTGCCAGCTCACCACCATACAGGGACAAAGACACTGAAGCTTTCTTT